This is a list of T cell receptor beta chains from one sample in a study of T-cell reconstitution after alpha-beta-depleted transplantation in children. Via MiXCR, TCRdb re-called the PCR reads, giving one row per CDR3 protein. The profile shows around 200,000 distinct CDR3 sequences, under 13% of them singletons. The input for sequencing was PBMCs, taken before TCRalphabeta/CD19-depleted stem cell transplant. The receptor set was obtained from a child under two years old with acute myeloid leukemia, due to receive a stem cell transplant. Both conserved end residues are part of each CDR3. The D gene is left open where the match is weak. Clone size appears in some rows only: once, few, many, or a class for an expanded clone.

V: TRBV7-3
D: NA
J: TRBJ2-1
size: NA
DNA: TGTGCCAGCAGCTTGCCGGGAAACTACAATGAGCAGTTCTTC
CDR3: CASSLPGNYNEQFF

V: TRBV7-2
D: NA
J: TRBJ1-2
size: many
DNA: TGTGCCAGCAGCAGGAACTATGGCTACACCTTC
CDR3: CASSRNYGYTF

V: TRBV19
D: NA
J: TRBJ2-1
size: many
DNA: TGTGCCAGTAGTAACACACTCCACAATGAGCAGTTCTTC
CDR3: CASSNTLHNEQFF

V: TRBV5-1
D: NA
J: TRBJ1-1
size: many
DNA: TGCGCCAGCCGGGAGGGGGGCACTGAAGCTTTCTTT
CDR3: CASREGGTEAFF

V: TRBV6-2/TRBV6-3
D: TRBD1
J: TRBJ2-7
size: few
DNA: TGTGCCAGCAGTTTCACAGGGGGCGCCTACGAGCAGTACTTC
CDR3: CASSFTGGAYEQYF

V: TRBV20-1
D: NA
J: TRBJ1-3
size: many
DNA: TGCAGTGCTAGTACAGGGCACTCTGGAAACACCATATATTTT
CDR3: CSASTGHSGNTIYF

V: TRBV29-1
D: NA
J: TRBJ2-7
size: many
DNA: TGCAGCGCCGGGGACGGGGTGAGTCCCTACGAGCAGTACTTC
CDR3: CSAGDGVSPYEQYF

V: TRBV20-1
D: NA
J: TRBJ1-2
size: many
DNA: TGCAGTGCTAGAGATGAGGGCCATCGATTCTATGGCTACACCTTC
CDR3: CSARDEGHRFYGYTF

V: TRBV12-3/TRBV12-4
D: TRBD1
J: TRBJ1-2
size: NA
DNA: TGTGCCAGCAGTTTAGGATTGACAGGGGATGGCTACACCTTC
CDR3: CASSLGLTGDGYTF

V: TRBV2
D: NA
J: TRBJ2-3
size: many
DNA: TGTGCCAGCAGTGGACGGGGGAGTCTGGATACGCAGTATTTT
CDR3: CASSGRGSLDTQYF

V: TRBV14
D: NA
J: TRBJ2-3
size: NA
DNA: TGTGCCAGCAGCTCGGGGGGCGGCACAGATACGCAGTATTTT
CDR3: CASSSGGGTDTQYF

V: TRBV5-1
D: TRBD2
J: TRBJ2-1
size: many
DNA: TGCGCCAGCAGCTTGGTGGGGGAGGGCCTAGATGAGCAGTTCTTC
CDR3: CASSLVGEGLDEQFF

V: TRBV28
D: NA
J: TRBJ1-6
size: many
DNA: TGTGCCAGCAGTTTGCGCAGGCAAAATTCACCCCTCCACTTT
CDR3: CASSLRRQNSPLHF

V: TRBV30
D: NA
J: TRBJ2-2
size: NA
DNA: TGTGCCTGGAGTGTACTAGGGCTAAGGGCCGGGGAGCTGTTTTTT
CDR3: CAWSVLGLRAGELFF

V: TRBV7-9
D: NA
J: TRBJ2-1
size: many
DNA: TGTGCCAGCAGCTTCTTGACAGGCGGTGGGGGGAGGGACAATGAGCAGTTCTTC
CDR3: CASSFLTGGGGRDNEQFF

V: TRBV12-3/TRBV12-4
D: NA
J: TRBJ2-3
size: many
DNA: TGTGCCAGCACCCCGGGGGAGAAGTTGGGTGATACGCAGTATTTT
CDR3: CASTPGEKLGDTQYF

V: TRBV30
D: NA
J: TRBJ1-6
size: many
DNA: TGTGCCCTCCACACCGGGGGAGGAACCTATAATTCACCCCTCCACTTT
CDR3: CALHTGGGTYNSPLHF

V: TRBV5-1
D: TRBD1
J: TRBJ2-5
size: NA
DNA: TGCGCCAGCAGACCGACAGGGATATTGGAGACCCAGTACTTC
CDR3: CASRPTGILETQYF

V: TRBV24-1
D: TRBD1
J: TRBJ1-1
size: many
DNA: TGTGCCACCAGTGATTTCCCGACAGGGACAGCTTTCTTT
CDR3: CATSDFPTGTAFF

V: TRBV7-2
D: NA
J: TRBJ2-3
size: many
DNA: TGTGCCAGCAGCTTAGCTAAACAGGCAGATACGCAGTATTTT
CDR3: CASSLAKQADTQYF

V: TRBV9
D: TRBD1
J: TRBJ1-1
size: many
DNA: TGTGCCAGCAGCGCAGGGGGAAACACTGAAGCTTTCTTT
CDR3: CASSAGGNTEAFF

V: TRBV20-1
D: NA
J: TRBJ2-2
size: many
DNA: TGCAGTGCTAGAGTGGGCCTCAGAGGGACCGGGGAGCTGTTTTTT
CDR3: CSARVGLRGTGELFF

V: TRBV5-1
D: TRBD2
J: TRBJ2-1
size: NA
DNA: TGCGCCAGCAGCTTGGGAGCGGGAGGCAGGGATGAGCAGTTCTTC
CDR3: CASSLGAGGRDEQFF

V: TRBV6-1
D: NA
J: TRBJ1-5
size: many
DNA: TGTGCCAGCAGTGAAGGTTGGGGTCAGCCCCAGCATTTT
CDR3: CASSEGWGQPQHF

V: TRBV28
D: NA
J: TRBJ2-2
size: many
DNA: TGTGCCAGCAGTTCCCCCGTTGGGGGGCGCACAGGGGAGCTGTTTTTT
CDR3: CASSSPVGGRTGELFF

V: TRBV5-3
D: NA
J: TRBJ2-1
size: NA
DNA: TGTGCCATGGGCCCCCAGCCGGGAATTGGGGTCAATGAGCAGTTCTTC
CDR3: CAMGPQPGIGVNEQFF

V: TRBV5-1
D: NA
J: TRBJ2-3
size: many
DNA: TGCGCCAGCAGCTTGACACTCGACACAGATACGCAGTATTTT
CDR3: CASSLTLDTDTQYF

V: TRBV5-1
D: NA
J: TRBJ2-3
size: NA
DNA: TGCGCCAGCAGCTTGGGCGGCAGCCCTAGCACAGATACGCAGTATTTT
CDR3: CASSLGGSPSTDTQYF

V: TRBV11-2
D: NA
J: TRBJ2-2
size: NA
DNA: TGTGCCAGCAGCTTTTTCGGAGCACCGAACACCGGGGAGCTGTTTTTT
CDR3: CASSFFGAPNTGELFF

V: TRBV9
D: NA
J: TRBJ1-6
size: many
DNA: TGTGCCAGCAGCGTAGAGGGAAGAGATAATTCACCCCTCCACTTT
CDR3: CASSVEGRDNSPLHF

V: TRBV12-3/TRBV12-4
D: NA
J: TRBJ1-5
size: many
DNA: TGTGCCAGCAGTTTAAGGGGATTAGGTCAGCCCCAGCATTTT
CDR3: CASSLRGLGQPQHF

V: TRBV24-1
D: NA
J: TRBJ1-1
size: many
DNA: TGTGCCACCAGTGATCAACAGGGTACTGAAGCTTTCTTT
CDR3: CATSDQQGTEAFF

V: TRBV7-6
D: TRBD2
J: TRBJ2-1
size: few
DNA: TGTGCCAGCAGCTCTTTACCACCGGGACTAGGTCCTACCAATGAGCAGTTCTTC
CDR3: CASSSLPPGLGPTNEQFF

V: TRBV29-1
D: TRBD2
J: TRBJ2-2
size: NA
DNA: TGCAGCGTTGAAGATAGGACTAGCGGAGGCACCGGGGAGCTGTTTTTT
CDR3: CSVEDRTSGGTGELFF

V: TRBV29-1
D: NA
J: TRBJ2-2
size: many
DNA: TGCAGCGTTGGCCCAAGGGGCGCCCGAGGGACCGGGGAGCTGTTTTTT
CDR3: CSVGPRGARGTGELFF

V: TRBV5-1
D: NA
J: TRBJ1-6
size: NA
DNA: TGCGCCAGCAGCAAGAGAGGGGTGCCGAATAATTCACCCCTCCACTTT
CDR3: CASSKRGVPNNSPLHF

V: TRBV6-5
D: NA
J: TRBJ2-1
size: many
DNA: TGTGCCAGCAGTTACTCGAGACTAGCCTACAATGAGCAGTTCTTC
CDR3: CASSYSRLAYNEQFF

V: TRBV20-1
D: NA
J: TRBJ2-1
size: many
DNA: TGCAGTGCTAAGGGTGGATACAATGAGCAGTTCTTC
CDR3: CSAKGGYNEQFF

V: TRBV6-2/TRBV6-3
D: NA
J: TRBJ2-1
size: few
DNA: TGTGCCAGCACGGATCGGAATGAGCAGTTCTTC
CDR3: CASTDRNEQFF